The 8 T cell receptor beta chains given below trace back to one sample, sequenced in a study of human T cells and chemical hapten exposure. Time point defined: pre-sensitization, week 0. Stated treatment: therapeutic diphenylcyclopropenone sensitization with weekly scalp DPC. In TCRdb, the RACE reads were re-called with MiXCR into one record per CDR3 protein. The table records tens of thousands of distinct CDR3 sequences, about 10% of them present only once. The material sequenced was whole blood, taken in connection with sensitization to the hapten diphenylcyclopropenone (DPC). Receptor source: a man aged 25-45 years with alopecia areata. Some clones in this sample may be carry-over from other donors' samples.

About this clonotype: Germline and junction disagree at one end, which may indicate a read error. The chain carries TRBV12-3 or TRBV12-4 and TRBJ2-4; D perhaps matches TRBD1 (6 bases). This CDR3 is built from 17 residues. The CDR3 DNA reads TGTGCCAGCAGCTTAGAACCCGGGACACCCGCCAAAAACATTCAGTACTTC. Protein: CASSLEPGTPAKNIQYF.

This clonotype was recorded a few times. The V gene is TRBV6-2 or TRBV6-3, the J gene TRBJ2-1; a weak D match, TRBD2 (5 bases). Germline V gene lookup returns CDR1 MNHEY and CDR2 SVGEGT. Trimming stripped 0 bases from V and 6 bases from J, with 12 bases between. The CDR3 sequence is 15 residues long. The DNA of the CDR3 is TGTGCCAGCAGTTACTCGACCCACGGGGTCAATGAGCAGTTCTTC. Translating gives CASSYSTHGVNEQFF.

The chain carries TRBV12-3 or TRBV12-4 and TRBJ2-2, with TRBD2 as a possible D gene (6 bases). Trimming pared 4 bases from V and 1 base from J, leaving 10 bases between. CDR3 size: 15 residues. The CDR3 region has the DNA TGTGCCAGCAGTTCGGGACTCCTGAACACCGGGGAGCTGTTTTTT. This codes for CASSSGLLNTGELFF.

This clonotype was detected many times. The chain uses TRBV7-3 and TRBJ2-5, with D hard to call. Germline V gives CDR1 SGHTA, CDR2 FQGTGA. V shed 1 base and J shed 1 base, with 7 bases lying between them. The CDR3 runs 14 residues. The CDR3, as DNA: TGTGCCAGCAGCTTAAGACATGGCCAAGAGACCCAGTACTTC. It codes for CASSLRHGQETQYF.

There are a few counts of this clonotype. The J gene is TRBJ2-7, the V gene TRBV5-1; D is undetermined. Trimming removed 0 bases from V and 0 bases from J, with 16 bases in between. Germline V gene data show CDR1 as SGHRS and CDR2 as YFSETQ. The CDR3 covers 17 residues. CDR3 sequence: CASSLEPSFFSSYEQYF. The CDR3, as DNA: TGCGCCAGCAGCTTGGAGCCAAGTTTCTTCAGCTCCTACGAGCAGTACTTC.

The table lists this clonotype with many counts. This rearrangement joins TRBV10-3 to TRBJ2-3, with D possibly being TRBD1 (6 bases). CDR1 is ENHRY and CDR2 is SYGVKD in the germline V gene. Trimming cost V 6 bases and J 2 bases, with 9 bases left between them. The CDR3 consists of 13 residues. CDR3 sequence: CAIRGANTDTQYF. The CDR3 coding sequence is TGTGCCATCAGGGGGGCCAACACAGATACGCAGTATTTT.

This chain links TRBV29-1 with TRBJ2-7; D could derive from TRBD1 or TRBD2 (6 bases each). The germline V gene encodes CDR1 SQVTM and CDR2 ANQGSEA. The CDR3 spans 14 residues. V lost 5 bases and J lost 0, with 14 bases in between. CDR3 nucleotide sequence: TGCAGCGTTAACGGGGGCTCAAGCTCCTACGAGCAGTACTTC. Protein product: CSVNGGSSSYEQYF.

This clonotype was observed many times. This chain joins TRBV7-6 and TRBJ2-7, with D possibly TRBD1 on 6 matching bases. The germline V and J ends were trimmed by 0 bases and 2 bases, with 11 bases remaining between them. Germline loops: CDR1 SGHVS, CDR2 FNYEAQ. The CDR3 runs 15 residues. The CDR3 region is CASSLAIGTTYEQYF. The CDR3 nucleotides read TGTGCCAGCAGCTTAGCGATTGGGACAACCTACGAGCAGTACTTC.